Following are 9 T cell receptor beta chains from one sample sequenced in a study of early T cells in non-severe SARS-CoV-2 infection. TCRdb used MiXCR to reprocess the 5' RACE reads, holding one entry per CDR3 protein. The sample holds 65,000 to 70,000 distinct CDR3 sequences, about a tenth seen once. Material for sequencing was whole blood. These receptors originate from an adult who was a healthcare worker with PCR-confirmed SARS-CoV-2 infection or an uninfected control (not recorded which).

CDR3 region: CSARGLPGQGMNTEAFF. CDR3 nucleotides: TGCAGTGCTAGAGGTTTACCGGGACAGGGAATGAACACTGAAGCTTTCTTT. This chain links TRBV20-1 with TRBJ1-1, with 9 bases matching TRBD1. V lost 1 base to trimming and J lost 0 bases; unmatched junction nucleotides: 9. CDR1 DFQATT and CDR2 SNEGSKA come from the germline V gene (reference sequence). The CDR3 extends over 17 amino acids.

At least ten counts were recorded for this clonotype. The chain carries TRBV5-4 and TRBJ1-1; 7 bases are shared with TRBD1. The V gene end was trimmed by 10 bases and the J gene end by 4 bases; junction bases not matched to a gene: 10. Germline values: CDR1 SGHNT, CDR2 YYREEE (reference sequence). This CDR3 region has 13 residues. CDR3 in amino acids: CAGQYPGGTEAFF. DNA for the CDR3: TGTGCCGGCCAATATCCAGGGGGCACTGAAGCTTTCTTT. Full variable domain (missing parts from reference TRBV5-4 and TRBJ1-1): ETGVTQSPTHLIKTRGQQVTLRCSSQSGHNTVSWYQQALGQGPQFIFQYYREEENGRGNFPPRFSGLQFPNYSSELNVNALELDDSALYLCAGQYPGGTEAFFGQGTRLTVV.

This clonotype was seen a few times. The rearrangement joins TRBV5-1 to TRBJ1-2; no clear D gene. This CDR3 spans 12 amino acids. Trimming pared 0 bases from V and 5 bases from J, leaving 5 bases between. CDR1 is SGHRS and CDR2 is YFSETQ in the germline V gene. The DNA for the CDR3 is TGCGCCAGCAGCTTGGACATGTATGGCTACACCTTC. Its translation: CASSLDMYGYTF.

This clonotype has a count of ten or more. V and J are TRBV25-1 and TRBJ2-1; D is perhaps TRBD1 (6 bases). Trimming removed 5 bases at V and 6 bases at J, with 17 bases between. This CDR3 comprises 15 residues. Germline V gene data show CDR1 as MGHDK and CDR2 as SYGVNS. CDR3 DNA: TGTGCCAGCAGTCAGACAGGTCCCCGGTGCAATGAGCAGTTCTTC. It specifies CASSQTGPRCNEQFF.

The V gene is TRBV11-2, the J gene TRBJ2-1; D not resolved. Germline CDR1 reads SGHAT; CDR2 reads FQNNGV. The CDR3 consists of 13 residues. Between the trimmed V and J ends, which lost 1 base and 4 bases, there was a span of 5 bases. In nucleotides, the CDR3 is TGTGCCAGCAGCTTAGCGTTATACAATGAGCAGTTCTTC. Amino acids: CASSLALYNEQFF. The full variable domain, its missing parts supplied by reference TRBV11-2 and TRBJ2-1, is EAGVAQSPRYKIIEKRQSVAFWCNPISGHATLYWYQQILGQGPKLLIQFQNNGVVDDSQLPKDRFSAERLKGVDSTLKIQPAKLEDSAVYLCASSLALYNEQFFGPGTRLTVL.

The chain's CDR3 is CSARANTHQPQHF. The CDR3 DNA reads as TGCAGTGCTAGAGCCAATACTCATCAGCCCCAGCATTTT. The chain uses TRBV20-1 and TRBJ1-5; D remains ambiguous. This CDR3 spans 13 amino acids. Trimming took 1 base from V and 5 from J, leaving 9 bases between them. CDR1 and CDR2 from the germline V gene are DFQATT and SNEGSKA (reference sequence).

The chain carries TRBV20-1 and TRBJ2-7; D not resolved. V lost 2 bases to trimming and J lost 2 bases, with 7 bases between them. The CDR3 is made up of 12 amino acids. Germline V gene lookup returns CDR1 DFQATT and CDR2 SNEGSKA (reference sequence). The CDR3 DNA sequence: TGCAGTGCTAGAAGGGAAACCTACGAGCAGTACTTC. As protein: CSARRETYEQYF.

This clonotype was detected many times. The chain employs TRBV11-2 and TRBJ2-1, with 7 bases fitting TRBD2. The CDR3 extends over 19 amino acids. Germline lookup yields CDR1 SGHAT and CDR2 FQNNGV. J was trimmed by 3 bases and V by 2 bases; bases with no gene match: 16. The CDR3 bases are TGTGCCAGCAGCTTACATAGCGTTCCGGGAGGACACGGCTACAATGAGCAGTTCTTC. Translation: CASSLHSVPGGHGYNEQFF.

This clonotype turned up a few times. The V call is TRBV6-1, the J call TRBJ1-4, with D possibly TRBD1 on 6 matching bases. The germline gives CDR1 MNHNS, CDR2 SASEGT. The CDR3 has 15 amino acids. Trimming cost V 4 bases and J 7 bases, with 16 bases left between them. CDR3 loop: CASSAGGVSSEKLFF. In DNA, the CDR3 is TGTGCCAGCAGTGCCGGGGGCGTTTCTAGTGAAAAACTGTTTTTT.